This T cell receptor (beta chain) came from a study of response to subunit inactivated influenza vaccine. This CDR3 is built from 13 residues. V lost 3 bases, J lost 7 bases, and 11 bases lay in between. Germline V gene data show CDR1 as KGHSH and CDR2 as LQKENI. Using its own MiXCR run on the RT-PCR reads, TCRdb lists one record per CDR3 protein. The repertoire holds 200,000 to 250,000 distinct CDR3 sequences, with less than 15% as singletons. The sequence was obtained from a man in his fifties who received an inactivated influenza vaccine. This specimen consisted of non-naive T cells sorted from PBMCs, obtained around 14 days before vaccination. V is TRBV18 and J is TRBJ2-3; D is undetermined. As DNA, the CDR3 is TGTGCCAGCTCACCGGATAAGAGAAATACGCAGTATTTT. It codes for CASSPDKRNTQYF.